What follows are 27 T cell receptor beta chains derived from one specimen sequenced in a study of T-cell reconstitution after alpha-beta-depleted transplantation in children. Preparation of the TCRbeta library was carried out with unique molecular identifiers. TCRdb re-called the PCR reads through MiXCR, storing one row per CDR3 protein. The data contain 380,000 or so distinct CDR3 sequences, roughly 15% of them singletons. The sample here was PBMCs, taken from the stem cell graft. These receptors all stem from a human donor who donated a stem cell graft to a child with Fanconi anemia.

This chain joins TRBV3-1 and TRBJ2-2; D remains unclear. This CDR3 comprises 15 residues. CDR1 and CDR2 from the germline V gene are LGHDT and YNNKEL (reference sequence). Trimming shortened V by 9 bases and J by 0 bases, and 14 bases separated the two germline ends. The CDR3, as DNA: TGTGCCAGTGCTCGGCCCTCATCGAACACCGGGGAGCTGTTTTTT. Translation: CASARPSSNTGELFF.

The rearrangement links TRBV21-1 to TRBJ2-1; TRBD2 reflects the table's D call only, with no check against the DNA. TRBV21-1 is annotated as a pseudogene. The CDR3 runs to 11 residues. CDR3: CASSSEGDQSF. The CDR3 DNA is TGTGCCAGCAGCTCCGAGGGTGATCAGTCCTTC.

This clonotype came up a few times. The chain recombines TRBV4-1 with TRBJ2-1; 13 bases are a match to TRBD2. Germline CDR1 is MGHRA and CDR2 is YSYEKL. The CDR3 is 16 residues long. The V gene end was trimmed by 5 bases and the J gene end by 5 bases; junction bases not matched to a gene: 6. CDR3 in DNA: TGCGCCAGCAGCTCCGGGACTAGCGGGATCCACAATGAGCAGTTCTTC. Protein product: CASSSGTSGIHNEQFF.

V gene TRBV5-6 combines with J gene TRBJ2-3; D gene ambiguous. The ends were cut back, 2 bases at V and 2 bases at J, with 9 bases in the middle. The CDR3 is made up of 14 amino acids. Germline CDR1 SGHDT, CDR2 YYEEEE. The CDR3 here is CASSFRQITDTQYF. CDR3 nucleotide sequence: TGTGCCAGCAGCTTCCGACAAATCACAGATACGCAGTATTTT.

This clonotype was observed a handful of times. The chain is built from TRBV12-3 or TRBV12-4 and TRBJ2-2; TRBD2 matches 16 bases. The junction had 13 bases not matched to a gene; V was cut back by 6 bases and J by 3 bases. The length of the CDR3 is 20 residues. The CDR3 reads CASSTLGTSGGAWDTGELFF. The CDR3 bases are TGTGCCAGCAGCACCCTAGGGACTAGCGGGGGGGCGTGGGACACCGGGGAGCTGTTTTTT.

This clonotype came up a few times. A single base separates this from a much larger clone, so it may be a read error. The rearrangement joins TRBV6-1 to TRBJ1-3; D gene uncertain. V was pared by 3 bases and J by 0 bases, with 3 bases between. Germline loops: CDR1 MNHNS, CDR2 SASEGT. The CDR3 loop spans 13 amino acids. The CDR3 loop is CASSDHSGNTIYF. DNA for the CDR3: TGTGCCAGCAGTGATCACTCTGGAAACACCATATATTTT.

In this sample, this clonotype turned up many times. The chain recombines TRBV6-2 or TRBV6-3 with TRBJ2-5; TRBD1 matches at 11 bases. The V and J ends lost 7 bases and 2 bases, in that order; junction bases with no gene match: 15. The CDR3 has 18 amino acids. CDR1 MNHEY and CDR2 SVGEGT come from the germline V gene. CDR3: CASKGTGGSRRLQETQYF. CDR3 DNA sequence: TGTGCCAGCAAGGGGACAGGGGGTTCCAGGAGACTTCAAGAGACCCAGTACTTC.

This clonotype was counted only a few times. V gene TRBV7-8 combines with J gene TRBJ1-1; 7 nucleotides align to TRBD1. Germline V gene sequence: CDR1 SGHVS, CDR2 FQNEAQ. This CDR3 region has 15 residues. The V and J ends lost 3 bases and 1 base, in that order; junction bases with no gene match: 5. In DNA, the CDR3 is TGTGCCAGCAGCTTTGACAGGGTACAGAACACTGAAGCTTTCTTT. It codes for CASSFDRVQNTEAFF.

The chain links TRBV6-4 to TRBJ1-1; the D is unclear. Germline V lookup: CDR1 MRHNA, CDR2 SNTAGT. This CDR3 has 13 amino acids. Trimming removed 3 bases from V and 4 bases from J, with 9 bases in between. The CDR3: CASSENRGTEAFF. The CDR3 DNA reads TGTGCCAGCAGTGAAAATCGGGGCACTGAAGCTTTCTTT.

The chain uses TRBV2 and TRBJ2-7; 9 nucleotides align to TRBD1. Trimming cost V 7 bases and J 4 bases; bases outside gene matches: 8. The CDR3 consists of 14 residues. Germline CDR1 reads SNHLY; CDR2 reads FYNNEI. The CDR3 region has the DNA TGTGCCAGCACCCGGGACAGGGAATTTTACGAGCAGTACTTC. Translated: CASTRDREFYEQYF.

The CDR3 is CASSKAEKNTGELFF. The CDR3 nucleotides are TGTGCCAGCAGCAAGGCGGAAAAAAACACCGGGGAGCTGTTTTTT. The V call is TRBV5-5, the J call TRBJ2-2; D is unresolved. This CDR3 comprises 15 residues. CDR1 SGHKS and CDR2 YYEKEE come from the germline V gene (reference sequence). V lost 4 bases, J lost 2 bases, and 12 bases lay in between.

This clonotype was detected only a few times. The rearrangement uses TRBV7-9 and TRBJ1-1; TRBD1 matches at 9 bases. The V gene end was trimmed by 4 bases and the J gene end by 4 bases; junction bases not matched to a gene: 7. This CDR3 has 15 amino acids. Per germline, CDR1 SEHNR and CDR2 FQNEAQ (reference sequence). The CDR3 here is CASSSRDRVFTEAFF. CDR3 DNA sequence: TGTGCCAGCAGCTCCCGGGACAGGGTTTTCACTGAAGCTTTCTTT.

This clonotype was observed a handful of times. The chain employs TRBV25-1 and TRBJ2-2, with D tentatively TRBD1 or TRBD2 (5 bases each). The ends were cut back, 8 bases at V and 0 bases at J, with 13 bases in the middle. The germline CDR1 and CDR2 sequences are MGHDK and SYGVNS. CDR3 size: 15 residues. CDR3 coding DNA: TGTGCCAGCGGTGGGGACGGCTCGAACACCGGGGAGCTGTTTTTT. This translates into CASGGDGSNTGELFF.

The chain recombines TRBV3-1 with TRBJ2-5; a weak D match, TRBD1 (5 bases). Trimming took off 0 bases at V and 2 bases at J, with 10 bases between the two ends. Germline V lookup: CDR1 LGHDT, CDR2 YNNKEL (reference sequence). The CDR3 spans 15 residues. DNA of the CDR3: TGTGCCAGCAGCCAAGATCAGGGCAAGCAAGAGACCCAGTACTTC. Its translation is CASSQDQGKQETQYF.

The CDR3 sequence: CASSSSPGGSGELFF. The CDR3 DNA sequence: TGTGCCAGCAGCTCCAGCCCGGGGGGGAGCGGGGAGCTGTTTTTT. The V gene is TRBV7-2, the J gene TRBJ2-2; TRBD2 aligns across 8 bases. This CDR3 has 15 amino acids. Germline assignment: CDR1 SGHTA and CDR2 FQGNSA. V lost 4 bases, J lost 7 bases, and 8 bases stayed unmatched.

This rearrangement joins TRBV11-3 to TRBJ2-3, with D possibly being TRBD2 (6 bases). Germline CDR1 is SGHNT and CDR2 is YENEEA. The CDR3 has 16 residues. The V and J ends lost 0 bases and 0 bases respectively, with 10 bases between them. CDR3 bases: TGTGCCAGCAGCTTAGAAGGCGGGGACAGCACAGATACGCAGTATTTT. Residues: CASSLEGGDSTDTQYF.

This chain links TRBV5-1 with TRBJ1-1, with TRBD1 matching over 8 bases. Germline loops: CDR1 SGHRS, CDR2 YFSETQ. The CDR3 contains 15 residues. V trimming: 1 base; J trimming: 7 bases; junction bases outside the gene matches: 9. The CDR3 DNA reads TGCGCCAGCAGCTTGCCGGTCGGGACAGGCAGTGAAGCTTTCTTT. Translating it yields CASSLPVGTGSEAFF.

This clonotype was seen a few times. This rearrangement joins TRBV12-3 or TRBV12-4 to TRBJ2-1, with 9 bases aligning to TRBD1. There are 12 residues in the CDR3. Losses at the gene ends were 3 bases for V and 10 bases for J; bases not matched to a gene: 1. CDR3 protein: CASSFGTGEQFF. CDR3 sequence (DNA): TGTGCCAGCAGTTTCGGGACAGGGGAGCAGTTCTTC.

This clonotype was observed many times. The chain carries TRBV4-3 and TRBJ2-7, with TRBD1 matching 7 bases. The junction had 5 bases not matched to a gene; V was cut back by 3 bases and J by 3 bases. CDR1 is LGHNA and CDR2 is YSLEER in the germline V gene. The CDR3 runs to 14 residues. In DNA form, the CDR3 reads TGCGCCAGCAGCCAGGTCGACAGGGTCTACGAGCAGTACTTC. As protein: CASSQVDRVYEQYF.

The sample holds many counts of this clonotype. This chain connects TRBV20-1 to TRBJ2-3; D unclear. CDR1 is DFQATT, CDR2 SNEGSKA, per germline (reference sequence). Trimming took off 3 bases at V and 6 bases at J, with 19 bases between the two ends. The CDR3 spans 15 residues. The CDR3 sequence is CSASDPKSIEDTQYF. CDR3 nucleotide sequence: TGCAGTGCTAGTGACCCCAAGTCCATCGAGGATACGCAGTATTTT.

This clonotype was seen a few times. V gene TRBV20-1 combines with J gene TRBJ2-5; D may be TRBD1 or TRBD2 (5 bases each). Trimming cost V 3 bases and J 5 bases, with 16 bases left between them. The germline V gene has CDR1 DFQATT and CDR2 SNEGSKA (reference sequence). This CDR3 is 14 amino acids long. The CDR3 sequence: CSASSGADRETQYF. The CDR3 DNA reads as TGCAGTGCTAGTTCCGGGGCGGATAGGGAGACCCAGTACTTC.

The genes are TRBV25-1 and TRBJ2-2; maybe TRBD2 (6 bases). With 3 bases removed from V and 1 base from J, the gap between germline ends came to 15 bases. Germline CDR1 reads MGHDK; CDR2 reads SYGVNS. The CDR3 runs 17 residues. Here the CDR3 DNA reads TGTGCCAGCAGTGAGGGACTCCTCAGTTTGAACACCGGGGAGCTGTTTTTT. Translated, it gives CASSEGLLSLNTGELFF. Looking up the rest from reference TRBV25-1 and TRBJ2-2 gives the full variable domain: EADIYQTPRYLVIGTGKKITLECSQTMGHDKMYWYQQDPGMELHLIHYSYGVNSTEKGDLSSESTVSRIRTEHFPLTLESARPSHTSQYLCASSEGLLSLNTGELFFGEGSRLTVL.

The chain couples TRBV27 to TRBJ2-1, with D possibly being TRBD1 (6 bases). The CDR3 runs to 11 residues. V lost 10 bases to trimming and J lost 7 bases, with 11 bases between them. Germline V gene data show CDR1 as MNHEY and CDR2 as SMNVEV (reference sequence). The CDR3 DNA sequence: TGTGCCACCAATCAGGGGAATGAGCAGTTCTTC. Translated: CATNQGNEQFF.

This clonotype has ten or more counts. The chain links TRBV12-3 or TRBV12-4 to TRBJ2-1; D is perhaps TRBD2 (5 bases). CDR3 length: 14 amino acids. The V end lost 6 bases, the J end lost 2 bases, and 11 bases lay between the germline ends. CDR3: CASSRESTYNEQFF. Written as DNA, the CDR3 is TGTGCCAGCAGCCGGGAATCAACCTACAATGAGCAGTTCTTC.

The chain couples TRBV9 to TRBJ1-1, with D hard to call. CDR1 is SGDLS, CDR2 YYNGEE, per germline. This CDR3 has 14 amino acids. Between the trimmed V and J ends, which lost 2 bases and 5 bases, there was a span of 13 bases. As DNA, the CDR3 is TGTGCCAGCAGCGTGGGGAATCCGGCGACTGAAGCTTTCTTT. Amino acid sequence: CASSVGNPATEAFF.

This clonotype was counted many times. The V call is TRBV5-1, the J call TRBJ2-3; 7 bases match TRBD1. CDR1 is SGHRS, CDR2 YFSETQ, per germline. V was pared by 6 bases and J by 4 bases, with 14 bases of the junction left unmatched. This CDR3 spans 16 amino acids. CDR3 nucleotide sequence: TGCGCCAGCACCCCAGGGAGACAGGGTATCGCAGATACGCAGTATTTT. Its translation is CASTPGRQGIADTQYF.

CDR3 region: CASSSHRVGNTEAFF. In DNA, the CDR3 is TGTGCCAGCAGTTCACACAGGGTAGGGAACACTGAAGCTTTCTTT. This chain joins TRBV28 and TRBJ1-1; a possible D gene is TRBD1 (6 bases). V was pared by 4 bases and J by 1 base, with 13 bases between. The CDR3 loop spans 15 amino acids. The germline V gene encodes CDR1 MDHEN and CDR2 SYDVKM.